Below are 27 T cell receptor beta chains sequenced from a single sample in a study of control samples from healthy donors and cancer patients. Using immunoSEQ multiplex PCR, the repertoire was profiled, and TCRdb retains in-frame clones only, with some absent. The data hold approximately 140,000 clones, with roughly 86% observed a single time. Specimen: PBMCs. Source of these receptors: a man aged 50 to 60 with head and neck cancer.

J is TRBJ2-5 and V is TRBV6-6, with D possibly being TRBD2 (5 bases). Trimming stripped 2 bases from V and 4 bases from J, with 5 bases between. The CDR3 loop spans 12 amino acids. Germline-derived CDR1 and CDR2 are MNHNY and SVGAGI (reference sequence). The CDR3, as DNA: TGTGCCAGCAGTTACGGACTAGAGACCCAGTACTTC. It specifies CASSYGLETQYF.

This clone was seen a few times. This chain links TRBV7-2 with TRBJ1-2; 11 nucleotides match TRBD1. The CDR3 loop spans 14 amino acids. Germline V gives CDR1 SGHTA, CDR2 FQGNSA. The V gene end was trimmed by 4 bases and the J gene end by 8 bases; junction bases not matched to a gene: 6. Here the CDR3 DNA reads TGTGCCAGCAGCTCGACCCGGGACAGGGGGGGCTACACCTTC. Residues: CASSSTRDRGGYTF.

The chain combines TRBV5-1 with TRBJ2-5; 13 bases fit TRBD2. Germline CDR1 SGHRS, CDR2 YFSETQ. V dropped 0 bases and J dropped 5; count of bases not matched to a gene: 4. This CDR3 is built from 16 residues. In nucleotides, the CDR3 is TGCGCCAGCAGCTTGGCCCTGGGACTAGCGGGGGAGACCCAGTACTTC. This codes for CASSLALGLAGETQYF. Full variable domain (rest looked up from reference TRBV5-1 and TRBJ2-5): KAGVTQTPRYLIKTRGQQVTLSCSPISGHRSVSWYQQTPGQGLQFLFEYFSETQRNKGNFPGRFSGRQFSNSRSEMNVSTLELGDSALYLCASSLALGLAGETQYFGPGTRLLVL.

The chain is built from TRBV5-1 and TRBJ1-6; maybe TRBD1 (6 bases). CDR3 length equals 14 residues. CDR1 and CDR2 from the germline V gene are SGHRS and YFSETQ. Trimming pared 4 bases from V and 7 bases from J, leaving 12 bases between. In nucleotides, the CDR3 is TGCGCCAGCAGCGCTACAGGGTCCAATTCACCCCTCCACTTT. It codes for CASSATGSNSPLHF. The full variable domain, rest sourced from reference TRBV5-1 and TRBJ1-6, is KAGVTQTPRYLIKTRGQQVTLSCSPISGHRSVSWYQQTPGQGLQFLFEYFSETQRNKGNFPGRFSGRQFSNSRSEMNVSTLELGDSALYLCASSATGSNSPLHFGNGTRLTVT.

J is TRBJ1-2 and V is TRBV3-1 (or the pseudogene TRBV3-2), with D tentatively TRBD1 (5 bases). V was shortened by 0 bases and J by 5 bases, with 16 bases between the two germline ends. This CDR3 spans 16 amino acids. Germline loops: CDR1 LGHDT, CDR2 YNNKEL (reference sequence). The CDR3 loop reads CASSQEGARVGYGYTF. Here the CDR3 DNA reads TGTGCCAGCAGCCAAGAAGGGGCCCGAGTTGGGTATGGCTACACCTTC.

The genes are TRBV3-1 (or the pseudogene TRBV3-2) and TRBJ2-2; 8 bases align to TRBD2. CDR1 and CDR2 (germline): LGHDT, YNNKEL (reference sequence). The V gene end was trimmed by 8 bases and the J gene end by 3 bases; junction bases not matched to a gene: 8. This CDR3 spans 15 amino acids. The CDR3 is CASGPGGRYTGELFF. The CDR3 region has the DNA TGTGCCAGCGGGCCGGGAGGGAGATACACCGGGGAGCTGTTTTTT.

This clone was seen once. The rearrangement links TRBV27 to TRBJ2-7, with D maybe TRBD1 (6 bases). Trimming took 3 bases from V and 3 from J, leaving 12 bases between them. In germline, CDR1 is MNHEY, CDR2 SMNVEV (reference sequence). The length of the CDR3 is 14 residues. The DNA for the CDR3 is TGTGCCAGCAGTTTCCGGGACACAGACTACGAGCAGTACTTC. Protein: CASSFRDTDYEQYF.

CDR3 bases: TGTGCCACCAGTGGAAATGGAAACACCATATATTTT. Residues: CATSGNGNTIYF. V usage is TRBV24-1 and J usage is TRBJ1-3; D gene uncertain. Per germline, CDR1 KGHDR and CDR2 SFDVKD. CDR3 size: 12 residues. Trimming shortened V by 5 bases and J by 3 bases, and 4 bases separated the two germline ends.

This clone was seen only once. The V gene is TRBV7-2, the J gene TRBJ2-1, with D tentatively TRBD1 or TRBD2 (6 bases each). The V end was cut by 1 base, the J end by 0 bases, with 13 bases between. The CDR3 contains 17 residues. Germline V lookup: CDR1 SGHTA, CDR2 FQGNSA. The DNA for the CDR3 is TGTGCCAGCAGCTTAGGGGGGGCGGGGAGCTCCTACAATGAGCAGTTCTTC. Translating gives CASSLGGAGSSYNEQFF.

This chain joins TRBV2 and TRBJ1-2; TRBD1 aligns across 7 bases. This CDR3 is 14 amino acids long. Trimming removed 1 base from V and 8 bases from J; junction bases left unmatched: 7. From germline, CDR1 is SNHLY and CDR2 FYNNEI. The CDR3 region is CASSEVGTVYGYTF. The CDR3 nucleotides are TGTGCCAGCAGTGAAGTAGGGACAGTTTACGGCTACACCTTC.

This clone has just a few counts. The chain uses TRBV3-1 (or the pseudogene TRBV3-2) and TRBJ1-1, with D perhaps matching TRBD1 (5 bases). This CDR3 has 14 amino acids. Looked up from germline, CDR1 is LGHDT and CDR2 is YNNKEL (reference sequence). The V gene lost 5 bases and the J gene lost 1 base, with 11 bases spanning the gap. The DNA for the CDR3 is TGTGCCAGCAGCGAGTTCGGGGGGAACACTGAAGCTTTCTTT. Translated: CASSEFGGNTEAFF.

The V gene is TRBV6-5, the J gene TRBJ2-1; 8 bases are shared with TRBD2. Per the germline V gene, CDR1 is MNHEY and CDR2 is SVGAGI. Trimming at V came to 6 bases and at J to 4 bases, leaving 5 bases not matched to a gene. The CDR3 contains 14 residues. In DNA form, the CDR3 reads TGTGCCAGCAGCCGTCGGGGGGGGTACAATGAGCAGTTCTTC. Amino acids: CASSRRGGYNEQFF.

CDR3 nucleotides: TGCGCCAGCAGCCCGGGGCCCCGCGGGGATACGCAGTATTTT. Its protein product is CASSPGPRGDTQYF. The chain recombines TRBV4-1 with TRBJ2-3; D possibly uses TRBD1 or TRBD2 (5 bases each). CDR1 is MGHRA and CDR2 is YSYEKL in the germline V gene. V gave up 4 bases and J gave up 6 bases, with 14 bases separating them. CDR3 size: 14 residues.

The chain uses TRBV6-5 and TRBJ1-4; tentatively, D is TRBD1 (5 bases). The CDR3 length is 13 residues. V lost 8 bases and J 5 bases, leaving 12 bases between the germline ends. CDR1 MNHEY and CDR2 SVGAGI come from the germline V gene. CDR3 in amino acids: CASSGTENEKLFF. The CDR3 DNA is TGTGCCAGCTCCGGGACGGAGAATGAAAAACTGTTTTTT.

V gene TRBV24-1 combines with J gene TRBJ1-4; TRBD1 aligns across 8 bases. Per germline, CDR1 KGHDR and CDR2 SFDVKD. The V and J ends lost 5 bases and 7 bases, in that order; junction bases with no gene match: 2. The CDR3 consists of 13 residues. CDR3 DNA sequence: TGTGCCACCAGTGGAGACAGGGGTGAAAAACTGTTTTTT. Its translation: CATSGDRGEKLFF.

The genes are TRBV2 and TRBJ2-2; the D gene is possibly TRBD1 (6 bases). V dropped 7 bases and J dropped 2 bases, with 11 bases sitting between them. The CDR3 extends over 14 amino acids. CDR1 is SNHLY and CDR2 is FYNNEI in the germline V gene. The CDR3 sequence is CASKRTANTGELFF. In DNA, the CDR3 is TGTGCCAGCAAACGGACAGCAAACACCGGGGAGCTGTTTTTT.

The chain couples TRBV7-2 to TRBJ1-1, with 7 bases identical to TRBD1. The CDR3 loop spans 16 amino acids. CDR1 is SGHTA and CDR2 is FQGNSA in the germline V gene. V shed 7 bases and J 3 bases; nucleotides not matched to a gene: 14. CDR3 loop: CASTLPRGGRDTEAFF. CDR3 coding DNA: TGTGCCAGCACCCTTCCCAGGGGGGGTAGGGACACTGAAGCTTTCTTT.

The genes are TRBV6-6 and TRBJ2-7, with 13 bases lining up with TRBD2. The CDR3 sequence is 15 residues long. CDR1 and CDR2 from the germline V gene are MNHNY and SVGAGI (reference sequence). V shed 4 bases and J 4 bases; nucleotides not matched to a gene: 4. The CDR3 is CASSWTSGGGYEQYF. The CDR3 nucleotides are TGTGCCAGCAGTTGGACTAGCGGGGGCGGGTACGAGCAGTACTTC.

The rearrangement joins TRBV5-4 to TRBJ1-1; D unresolved. The V end was cut by 3 bases, the J end by 8 bases, with 8 bases between. Germline CDR1 and CDR2: SGHNT and YYREEE (reference sequence). The length of the CDR3 is 11 residues. The CDR3 region is CASSSDWEAFF. The DNA of the CDR3 is TGTGCCAGCAGCTCTGATTGGGAAGCTTTCTTT.

The CDR3 bases are TGTGCCAGCAGTCCAAGCCGGGGGGATTATGGCTACACCTTC. It specifies CASSPSRGDYGYTF. This chain connects TRBV27 to TRBJ1-2; D possibly corresponds to TRBD1 (5 bases). Looked up from germline, CDR1 is MNHEY and CDR2 is SMNVEV (reference sequence). V lost 5 bases to trimming and J lost 5 bases, with 15 bases between them. CDR3 length: 14 amino acids.

The chain couples TRBV28 to TRBJ2-4, with TRBD1 identical over 7 bases. V gave up 6 bases and J gave up 7 bases; unmatched junction bases: 9. Germline lookup yields CDR1 MDHEN and CDR2 SYDVKM. CDR3 length: 14 amino acids. CDR3 nucleotides: TGTGCCAGCAGCCTAGGGGGCGTCGGGAACATTCAGTACTTC. Its protein product is CASSLGGVGNIQYF.

The rearrangement uses TRBV7-9 and TRBJ2-3; D is perhaps TRBD1 or TRBD2 (5 bases each). CDR3 length: 15 residues. Germline-derived CDR1 and CDR2 are SEHNR and FQNEAQ (reference sequence). V lost 1 base to trimming and J lost 2 bases, with 10 bases between them. CDR3 protein: CASSLGGANTDTQYF. CDR3 coding DNA: TGTGCCAGCAGCTTAGGAGGGGCTAACACAGATACGCAGTATTTT.

For this clone: The same CDR3 also results from other DNA sequences found in this sample. The chain joins TRBV3-1 (or the pseudogene TRBV3-2) to TRBJ1-2; a weak D match, TRBD1 (5 bases). V lost 0 bases, J lost 8 bases, and 19 bases lay in between. The CDR3 consists of 16 residues. Germline V gene sequence: CDR1 LGHDT, CDR2 YNNKEL (reference sequence). CDR3 region: CASSQEIGQGRLGYTF. CDR3 nucleotides: TGTGCCAGCAGCCAAGAAATAGGGCAGGGACGTTTAGGCTACACCTTC.

A single count supports this clone. V is TRBV5-4 and J is TRBJ2-5, with D tentatively TRBD1 (5 bases). Germline V gene sequence: CDR1 SGHNT, CDR2 YYREEE (reference sequence). V gave up 0 bases and J gave up 5 bases, with 14 bases separating them. The CDR3 consists of 15 residues. In DNA, the CDR3 is TGTGCCAGCAGCTTGGGTCAGGGCCTAGGGGAGACCCAGTACTTC. Protein sequence: CASSLGQGLGETQYF.

This sequence joins TRBV28 and TRBJ2-6, with D tentatively TRBD1 or TRBD2 (5 bases each). Trimming took 3 bases from V and 0 from J, leaving 9 bases between them. Germline-derived CDR1 and CDR2 are MDHEN and SYDVKM. CDR3 size: 16 residues. As DNA, the CDR3 is TGTGCCAGCAGTTTGGGGGACGGCTCTGGGGCCAACGTCCTGACTTTC. This encodes CASSLGDGSGANVLTF.

V gene TRBV19 combines with J gene TRBJ2-7, with 8 bases matching TRBD1. Germline-derived CDR1 and CDR2 are LNHDA and SQIVND (reference sequence). Losses at the gene ends were 9 bases for V and 3 bases for J; bases not matched to a gene: 7. The CDR3 runs to 13 residues. The CDR3 nucleotides are TGTGCCAGCAGTTGGGACAGGAACTACGAGCAGTACTTC. Amino acids: CASSWDRNYEQYF.

The chain recombines TRBV3-1 (or the pseudogene TRBV3-2) with TRBJ2-1; D gene uncertain. The V end was cut by 3 bases, the J end by 3 bases, with 3 bases between. The V gene's germline CDR1 is LGHDT and CDR2 YNNKEL (reference sequence). The CDR3 has 12 amino acids. The CDR3 spells CASSHFYNEQFF. DNA for the CDR3: TGTGCCAGCAGCCACTTCTACAATGAGCAGTTCTTC.